This TCR beta chain derives from a study of blood T cell repertoires in COVID-19. This clone showed up just once. In the original workflow: Estimation of nucleated cell counts was performed using reference gene primer amplification. Clones were sequenced by immunoSEQ multiplex PCR, and TCRdb holds only the in-frame ones, with some missing. Clone size and V and J calls were adopted from that table, with D and trimming inferred from the DNA. The data contain about 160,000 clones, 80% of them seen just once; the ten biggest clones take up about 6%. The receptor's source is a man in his forties who had recovered from COVID-19. The sample consisted of PBMCs or T cells enriched from blood (not recorded which).

The CDR3 loop reads CASSPIGGTDTQYF. DNA for the CDR3: TGTGCCAGTAGTCCCATAGGCGGTACAGATACGCAGTATTTT. This chain links TRBV19 with TRBJ2-3, with D uncertain. The CDR3 is 14 residues long. Germline assignment: CDR1 LNHDA and CDR2 SQIVND (reference sequence). The V and J ends lost 5 bases and 3 bases respectively, with 12 bases between them.